This paragraph reports one TCR beta chain. This record comes from a study of T cell changes during pregnancy in multiple sclerosis. Profiling relied on immunoSEQ multiplex PCR, and the TCRdb table lists in-frame clones only, not all of them. The data hold tens of thousands of clones, with about 91% observed a single time. Germline V gene data show CDR1 as MNHNS and CDR2 as SASEGT. V lost 1 base to trimming and J lost 0 bases, with 4 bases between them. CDR3 length: 13 residues. This receptor was identified in a female donor with multiple sclerosis, enrolled in a pregnancy study. The starting material was peripheral blood, obtained before pregnancy. V and J are TRBV6-1 and TRBJ2-7, with no clear D. The CDR3 is CASSEVFSYEQYF. The CDR3 DNA reads TGTGCCAGCAGTGAAGTCTTCTCCTACGAGCAGTACTTC.